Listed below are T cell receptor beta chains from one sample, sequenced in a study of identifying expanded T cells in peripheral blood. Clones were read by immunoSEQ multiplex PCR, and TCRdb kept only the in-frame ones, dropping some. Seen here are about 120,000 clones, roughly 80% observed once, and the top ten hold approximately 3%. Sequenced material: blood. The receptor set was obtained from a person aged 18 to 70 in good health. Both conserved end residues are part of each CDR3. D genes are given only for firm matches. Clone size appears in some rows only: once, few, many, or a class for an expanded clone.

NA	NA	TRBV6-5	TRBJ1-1	CASSYSRASNTEAFF	TGTGCCAGCAGTTACTCGAGGGCTTCGAACACTGAAGCTTTCTTT
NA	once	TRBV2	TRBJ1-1	CASSALGSQGAEAFF	TGTGCCAGCAGCGCCCTGGGGTCCCAGGGAGCAGAAGCTTTCTTT
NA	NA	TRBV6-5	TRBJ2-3	CASSYSGAGAPKRQYF	TGTGCCAGCAGTTACTCGGGGGCAGGGGCCCCTAAGAGGCAGTATTTT
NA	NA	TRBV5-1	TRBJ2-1	CASSFWDNGHNEQFF	TGCGCCAGCAGCTTTTGGGACAATGGTCACAATGAGCAGTTCTTC
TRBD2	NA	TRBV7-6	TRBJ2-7	CASSFTSGEYYEQYF	TGTGCCAGCAGCTTTACTAGCGGGGAGTACTACGAGCAGTACTTC
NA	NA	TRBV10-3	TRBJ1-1	CAISDENVVNTEAFF	TGTGCCATCAGTGATGAGAATGTGGTGAACACTGAAGCTTTCTTT
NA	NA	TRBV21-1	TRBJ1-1	CASSKESGEAFF	TGTGCCAGCAGCAAAGAAAGCGGTGAAGCTTTCTTT
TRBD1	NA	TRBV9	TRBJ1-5	CASSVGGTANNQPQHF	TGTGCCAGCAGCGTGGGGGGGACAGCCAACAATCAGCCCCAGCATTTT
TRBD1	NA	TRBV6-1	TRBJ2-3	CASSVRQGKLTQYF	TGTGCCAGCAGTGTTCGACAGGGAAAACTCACGCAGTATTTT
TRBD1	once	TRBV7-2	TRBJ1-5	CASSLGGQGMGQPQHF	TGTGCCAGCAGCTTAGGCGGACAGGGGATGGGTCAGCCCCAGCATTTT
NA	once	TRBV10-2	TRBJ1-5	CASSDRGADSNQPQHF	TGCGCCAGCAGTGATCGGGGGGCGGACAGCAATCAGCCCCAGCATTTT
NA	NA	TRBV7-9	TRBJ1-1	CASSLVGYNTEAFF	TGTGCCAGCAGCTTAGTAGGATATAACACTGAAGCTTTCTTT
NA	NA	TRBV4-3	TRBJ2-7	CASSQGSGASYEQYF	TGCGCCAGCAGCCAAGGCTCTGGCGCCTCCTACGAGCAGTACTTC
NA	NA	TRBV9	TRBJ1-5	CASSRGVSNQPQHF	TGTGCCAGCAGCCGAGGGGTCAGCAATCAGCCCCAGCATTTT
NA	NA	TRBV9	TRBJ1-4	CASSVGLFARGSLNPEVDEKLFF	TGTGCCAGCAGCGTAGGTCTTTTTGCTAGGGGCTCCTTAAATCCGGAGGTGGATGAAAAACTGTTTTTT
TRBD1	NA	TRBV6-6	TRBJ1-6	CASMEPLGQGNSPLHF	TGTGCCAGCATGGAGCCCTTGGGACAGGGAAATTCACCCCTCCACTTT
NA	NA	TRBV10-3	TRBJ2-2	CAISERLEATGELFF	TGTGCCATCAGTGAAAGGCTGGAGGCCACCGGGGAGCTGTTTTTT
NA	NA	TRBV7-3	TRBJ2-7	CASSFTAGPILYEQYF	TGTGCCAGCAGCTTTACGGCCGGTCCCATCTTATACGAGCAGTACTTC
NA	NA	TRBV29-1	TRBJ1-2	CSVESQTSYGYTF	TGCAGCGTTGAAAGCCAAACCTCCTATGGCTACACCTTC
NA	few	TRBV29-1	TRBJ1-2	CSVEIGYGYTF	TGCAGCGTTGAAATCGGGTATGGCTACACCTTC
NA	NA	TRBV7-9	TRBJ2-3	CASSLGLADTQYF	TGTGCCAGCAGCTTGGGGCTAGCTGATACGCAGTATTTT
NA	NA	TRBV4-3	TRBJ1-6	CASSQGAGAGSPLHF	TGCGCCAGCAGCCAAGGGGCCGGGGCTGGGTCACCCCTCCACTTT
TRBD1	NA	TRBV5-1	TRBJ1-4	CASTVGQRNEKLFF	TGCGCCAGCACCGTGGGACAGCGTAATGAAAAACTGTTTTTT
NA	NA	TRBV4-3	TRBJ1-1	CASSQDVRGSYAFF	TGCGCCAGCAGCCAAGATGTGAGGGGTTCGTACGCTTTCTTT